Below are 11 T cell receptor beta chains sequenced from a single sample in a study of blood T cell repertoires in COVID-19. Only in-frame clones appear in the TCRdb table, and some are missing; sequencing was by immunoSEQ multiplex PCR. The data hold about 410,000 clones, with around 91% observed a single time. The source material was peripheral blood. Receptor source: a woman between 40 and 50 years old with COVID-19, enrolled during active disease.

This clone appeared a single time. The gene calls are TRBV18 and TRBJ1-4; D is unclear. The CDR3 length is 14 residues. Trimming took off 2 bases at V and 8 bases at J, with 12 bases between the two ends. Germline assignment: CDR1 KGHSH and CDR2 LQKENI. CDR3: CASSPVSKSEKLFF. The CDR3 nucleotides read TGTGCCAGCTCACCAGTATCCAAGAGCGAAAAACTGTTTTTT. The variable domain in full, completed from reference TRBV18 and TRBJ1-4, reads NAGVMQNPRHLVRRRGQEARLRCSPMKGHSHVYWYRQLPEEGLKFMVYLQKENIIDESGMPKERFSAEFPKEGPSILRIQQVVRGDSAAYFCASSPVSKSEKLFFGSGTQLSVL.

The V call is TRBV5-4, the J call TRBJ1-4, with a possible D match to TRBD1 (5 bases). Trimming cost V 4 bases and J 7 bases, with 23 bases left between them. CDR1 SGHNT and CDR2 YYREEE come from the germline V gene (reference sequence). This CDR3 is built from 17 residues. The CDR3 DNA sequence: TGTGCCAGCAGCCCAAATCTCGGGGGAGATCGCCTTGAAAAACTGTTTTTT. Its translation is CASSPNLGGDRLEKLFF.

The chain recombines TRBV27 with TRBJ1-2; TRBD1 agrees at 8 bases. Unmatched junction bases numbered 2, after V lost 2 bases and J lost 6 bases. This CDR3 spans 13 amino acids. Germline assignment: CDR1 MNHEY and CDR2 SMNVEV (reference sequence). CDR3 nucleotides: TGTGCCAGCAGTTTAAAGGACAGGGATGGCTACACCTTC. Protein product: CASSLKDRDGYTF.

The CDR3: CATCFSGSYDTDTQYF. The CDR3 DNA follows: TGTGCCACCTGCTTCAGCGGGAGCTATGACACAGATACGCAGTATTTT. This sequence joins TRBV24-1 and TRBJ2-3, with TRBD2 matching over 8 bases. Per germline, CDR1 KGHDR and CDR2 SFDVKD. The CDR3 length is 16 residues. Unmatched junction bases numbered 12, after V lost 9 bases and J lost 2 bases.

V and J are TRBV18 and TRBJ1-3; tentatively, D is TRBD1 (6 bases). The ends were cut back, 3 bases at V and 3 bases at J, with 15 bases in the middle. The CDR3 extends over 16 amino acids. Germline V gene data show CDR1 as KGHSH and CDR2 as LQKENI. The CDR3 sequence is CASSPFVQGVGNTIYF. CDR3 sequence (DNA): TGTGCCAGCTCACCTTTTGTACAGGGCGTTGGAAACACCATATATTTT.

This clone came up once. The chain uses TRBV11-3 and TRBJ2-7, with a tentative D call TRBD2 (5 bases). CDR1 SGHNT and CDR2 YENEEA come from the germline V gene. V lost 1 base, J lost 0 bases, and 10 bases lay in between. The length of the CDR3 is 15 residues. The CDR3: CASSLGEGGSYEQYF. The CDR3 DNA reads as TGTGCCAGCAGCTTAGGTGAGGGTGGCTCCTACGAGCAGTACTTC.

This clone was picked up a small number of times. CDR3 in amino acids: CASRDRGRDTGELFF. The CDR3 region has the DNA TGTGCCAGCAGGGACAGGGGCAGGGACACCGGGGAGCTGTTTTTT. The genes are TRBV5-8 and TRBJ2-2, with 9 bases identical to TRBD1. The CDR3 spans 15 residues. Germline V gene sequence: CDR1 SGHTS, CDR2 YDEGEE. J gave up 3 bases and V 5 bases, and 5 bases lay outside the gene matches.

With regard to this clone: The identical CDR3 is also encoded by other nucleotide sequences in the sample. CDR3 in amino acids: CASSFGGSSYEQYF. CDR3 sequence (DNA): TGTGCCAGCAGCTTCGGCGGCAGTTCCTACGAGCAGTACTTC. The chain has TRBV7-2 and TRBJ2-7; D is undetermined. The CDR3 has 14 residues. Trimming left V 3 bases short and J 1 base short, with 10 bases between. Germline assignment: CDR1 SGHTA and CDR2 FQGNSA.

The rearrangement uses TRBV30 and TRBJ1-2; no definite D call. Looked up from germline, CDR1 is GTSNPN and CDR2 is SVGIG (reference sequence). The CDR3 is 13 amino acids. Trimming shortened V by 2 bases and J by 3 bases, and 10 bases separated the two germline ends. The CDR3 protein is CAWSPPRYYGYTF. CDR3 nucleotides: TGTGCCTGGAGTCCCCCCCGGTACTATGGCTACACCTTC.

This clone was counted once. J is TRBJ2-2 and V is TRBV6-5, with 7 bases identical to TRBD2. The germline gives CDR1 MNHEY, CDR2 SVGAGI. V shed 6 bases and J 6 bases; nucleotides not matched to a gene: 7. CDR3 length: 14 residues. The CDR3 reads CASRKGGPPGELFF. The CDR3 DNA follows: TGTGCCAGCAGAAAGGGAGGGCCCCCCGGGGAGCTGTTTTTT.

This chain links TRBV7-2 with TRBJ2-2; 12 nucleotides align to TRBD1. Germline CDR1 SGHTA, CDR2 FQGNSA. J was trimmed by 7 bases and V by 6 bases; bases with no gene match: 9. The CDR3 runs to 16 residues. In DNA, the CDR3 is TGTGCCAGCAGGGGAGTCGGGACAGGGGGCGGCGGGGAGCTGTTTTTT. It encodes CASRGVGTGGGGELFF.